The source of this T cell receptor beta chain is a study of shared clonotypes between healthy human individuals. Germline CDR1 MNHNS, CDR2 SASEGT. V was clipped by 5 bases and J by 4 bases, with 17 bases between them. This CDR3 region has 15 residues. Repertoires were generated with immunoSEQ multiplex PCR, while TCRdb's copy carries only in-frame clones and drops some. The sample lists over a million clones, more than 65% occurring once. This chain links TRBV6-1 with TRBJ1-1; D may be TRBD1 (5 bases). This TCR came from a young man in good health. Sequenced sample: memory CD4+ T cells sorted from blood. Stated subset: CD45RA-negative fraction. The CDR3 sequence: CASSRAQGGITEAFF. CDR3 bases: TGTGCCAGCAGTCGGGCGCAGGGAGGGATCACTGAAGCTTTCTTT.